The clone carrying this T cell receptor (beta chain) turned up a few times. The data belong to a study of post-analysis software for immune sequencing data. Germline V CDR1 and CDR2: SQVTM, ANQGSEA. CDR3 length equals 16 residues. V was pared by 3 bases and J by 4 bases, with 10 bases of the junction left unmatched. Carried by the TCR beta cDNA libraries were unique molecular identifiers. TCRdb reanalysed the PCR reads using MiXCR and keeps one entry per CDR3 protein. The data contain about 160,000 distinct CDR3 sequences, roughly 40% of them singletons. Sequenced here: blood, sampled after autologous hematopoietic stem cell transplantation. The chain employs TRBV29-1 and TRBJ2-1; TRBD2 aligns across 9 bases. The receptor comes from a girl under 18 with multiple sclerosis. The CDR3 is CSVESGTSGPYNEQFF. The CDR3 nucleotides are TGCAGCGTTGAGTCGGGAACTAGCGGGCCTTACAATGAGCAGTTCTTC.